This T cell receptor (beta chain) emerged from a study of early T cells in non-severe SARS-CoV-2 infection. Study-level information: Sequenced material consisted of bulk RNA (from unsorted whole blood), and chains were unpaired. Study outcomes and limitations: CD4 and private specificities were missed by VDJdb matching, which favored anti-spike CD8 responses.

Attachment of unique molecular identifiers to individual cDNA molecules was performed. Via MiXCR, TCRdb re-called the 5' RACE reads, giving one row per CDR3 protein. The sample has tens of thousands of distinct CDR3 sequences, 8% to 10% seen once. This clonotype occurred many times. No antigen is known for it. The CDR3 consists of 14 residues. Trimming cost V 3 bases and J 6 bases, with 11 bases left between them. The rearrangement joins TRBV12-3 or TRBV12-4 to TRBJ2-2; D is unresolved. The sequenced sample consisted of whole blood. The receptor's source is an adult who was a healthcare worker with PCR-confirmed SARS-CoV-2 infection or an uninfected control (not recorded which). The CDR3 bases are TGTGCCAGCAGTTTTCACGATACCCCCGGGGAGCTGTTTTTT. Amino acid sequence: CASSFHDTPGELFF.